The 3 T cell receptor beta chains below were found in one sample sequenced in a study of T cell responses to AZD1222 COVID-19 vaccine. Clones were read by immunoSEQ multiplex PCR, and TCRdb kept only the in-frame ones, dropping some. The sample yields under 170,000 clones, roughly 94% seen once. The source was peripheral blood, collected on day 0 of AZD1222 vaccination. The receptors derive from an adult in good health.

The chain joins TRBV2 to TRBJ1-5; 7 nucleotides align to TRBD1. The V segment lost 8 bases and the J segment 4 bases; nucleotides outside the gene matches: 11. The CDR3 loop spans 15 amino acids. Per the germline V gene, CDR1 is SNHLY and CDR2 is FYNNEI. CDR3 sequence (DNA): TGTGCCAGCGGAGAAACAGGGGCGGGGAATCAGCCCCAGCATTTT. Encoded protein: CASGETGAGNQPQHF.

The V call is TRBV5-4, the J call TRBJ2-2; 9 nucleotides agree with TRBD2. Germline lookup yields CDR1 SGHNT and CDR2 YYREEE (reference sequence). The CDR3 loop spans 16 amino acids. V trimming: 5 bases; J trimming: 4 bases; junction bases outside the gene matches: 9. Written as DNA, the CDR3 is TGTGCCAGCAGTCAAATCCTAGCGGGGTCCACCGGGGAGCTGTTTTTT. Encoded protein: CASSQILAGSTGELFF.

The V call is TRBV21-1, the J call TRBJ2-7. TRBV21-1 is recorded as a pseudogene. The length of the CDR3 is 14 residues. The CDR3 nucleotides are TGTGCCAGCAGCGGCCGGGACGGCTCCTACGAGCAGTACGTC. Residues: CASSGRDGSYEQYV.